Reported below is one T cell receptor (beta chain). Noted treatment: 19 received Ad26.COV2.S at low or high dose, single or two shots; about 5 received placebo; per-sample allocation not given. Sample collection was performed on day 63 after the first vaccine or placebo injection. The sample comes from a study of Ad26.COV2.S vaccination and SARS-CoV-2 variants. In the study overall: The study gave Ad26.COV2.S intramuscularly, once or twice 56 days apart.

Produced via immunoSEQ multiplex PCR; TCRdb's table is partial and in-frame only. The repertoire holds hundreds of thousands of clones, with more than 85% as singletons. The CDR3 contains 17 residues. Trimming stripped 0 bases from V and 0 bases from J, with 12 bases between. CDR1 is MNHEY and CDR2 is SVGEGT in the germline V gene. The TCR was taken from a person aged 18 to 59 who received the Ad26.COV2.S COVID-19 vaccine or a placebo. The V and J genes are TRBV6-2 or TRBV6-3 and TRBJ1-5; weak D call: TRBD1 (5 bases). This specimen was peripheral blood, taken in a trial of Ad26.COV2.S vaccine versus placebo. The CDR3 DNA follows: TGTGCCAGCAGTTACTCGGCAGGGCGGAATAGCAATCAGCCCCAGCATTTT. Encoded protein: CASSYSAGRNSNQPQHF.